This T cell receptor (beta chain) was obtained from a study of CD8 T cells in ankylosing spondylitis. Study-wide points: Certain motif variants had earlier appeared in reactive arthritis synovial fluid and blood. Clones linked to disease were reported to show significant enrichment in matched ankylosing spondylitis synovial fluid. For ankylosing spondylitis blood, a TCR beta motif of seven to nine highly homologous variants appeared characteristic.

The V gene's germline CDR1 is MNHEY and CDR2 SVGEGT. V lost 8 bases, J lost 0 bases, and 7 bases stayed unmatched. This CDR3 comprises 14 residues. In making TCR beta libraries, quantitative 5'-RACE with molecular barcodes was used. Each CDR3 protein is one row after TCRdb ran MiXCR on the 5' RACE reads. Of some 270,000 distinct CDR3 sequences in the sample, 15% to 20% were seen once. In the case of this clonotype: The antigen is not known.

V gene TRBV6-2 or TRBV6-3 combines with J gene TRBJ2-7, with 7 bases aligning to TRBD1. The sequencing input was blood, either unsorted or a sorted T cell fraction (not recorded which). The sequence was collected from a male donor with ankylosing spondylitis or in good health (not recorded which). The CDR3 loop is CASGDRVFSYEQYF. CDR3 sequence (DNA): TGTGCCAGCGGAGACAGGGTCTTCTCCTACGAGCAGTACTTC.